This TCR beta chain was retrieved from a study of blood T cell repertoires in COVID-19. Across the study: Researchers got acute and convalescent COVID-19 samples from the United States, Italy and Spain. T cells, B-cell-depleted T cells, or PBMCs provided the cDNA or gDNA that served as material.

Original processing methods: Reference gene primer amplification yielded estimated nucleated cell counts. Clones were read by immunoSEQ multiplex PCR, and TCRdb kept only the in-frame ones, dropping some. V and J calls and clone size are copied from that table; D and trimming were computed from the DNA. The repertoire has tens of thousands of clones, roughly 74% of them found once; the top ten carry about 6.5%. Recruited during active infection, patients (from Seattle) were subsequently followed longitudinally. Sequenced: peripheral blood. The sequence was obtained from a man aged 45-65 years with COVID-19, enrolled during active disease.

CDR3 DNA sequence: TGTGCCAGTAGTATTCGGTCCAATGAGCAGTTCTTC. The encoded protein is CASSIRSNEQFF. The genes are TRBV19 and TRBJ2-1; D is unresolved. The CDR3 covers 12 residues. Trimming took off 3 bases at V and 6 bases at J, with 6 bases between the two ends. Germline-derived CDR1 and CDR2 are LNHDA and SQIVND (reference sequence).